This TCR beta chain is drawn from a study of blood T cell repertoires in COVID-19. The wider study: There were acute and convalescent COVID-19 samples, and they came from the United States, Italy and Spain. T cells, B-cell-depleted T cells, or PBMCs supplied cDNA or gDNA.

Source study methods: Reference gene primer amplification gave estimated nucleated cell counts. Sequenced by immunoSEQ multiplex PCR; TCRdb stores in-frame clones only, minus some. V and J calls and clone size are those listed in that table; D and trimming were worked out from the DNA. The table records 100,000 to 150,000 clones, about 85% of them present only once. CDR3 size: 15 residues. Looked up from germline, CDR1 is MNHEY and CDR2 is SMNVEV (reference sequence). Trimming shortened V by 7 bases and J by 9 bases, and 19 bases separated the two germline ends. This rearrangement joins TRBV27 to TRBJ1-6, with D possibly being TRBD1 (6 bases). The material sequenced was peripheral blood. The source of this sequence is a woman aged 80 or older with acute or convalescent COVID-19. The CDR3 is CASTSRALGGSPLHF. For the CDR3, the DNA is TGTGCCAGCACCAGTCGGGCCTTAGGGGGTTCACCCCTCCACTTT.